Each of the 18 T cell receptor beta chains below was sequenced from the same sample in a study of OX40 agonist ivuxolimab in advanced cancers. Library construction relied on the immunoSEQ multiplex PCR assay. TCRdb holds this immuneACCESS table with in-frame rearrangements only. Some clones are missing; in checked studies, unresolved V genes explain under half, and the rest has no known cause. The sample table records tens of thousands of clones; more than 80% of these occur just once. Around 0.7% of the sample is taken by the ten largest. The material was CD4+ or CD8+ T cells sorted from blood, obtained in a trial of the OX40 agonist ivuxolimab. Source of these receptors: an adult with an advanced solid tumor such as melanoma, head and neck, liver or kidney cancer.

The V gene is TRBV7-8, the J gene TRBJ2-7; D not resolved. Trimming stripped 5 bases from V and 5 bases from J, with 13 bases between. The CDR3 has 13 residues. Germline CDR1 reads SGHVS; CDR2 reads FQNEAQ. Here the CDR3 DNA reads TGTGCCAGCAGCCCTTGGCGGCGGAACGAGCAGTACTTC. This codes for CASSPWRRNEQYF.

This clone has a single count. The J gene is TRBJ1-2, the V gene TRBV5-5; 8 bases match TRBD1. This CDR3 has 11 residues. From germline, CDR1 is SGHKS and CDR2 YYEKEE (reference sequence). J gave up 7 bases and V 8 bases, and 4 bases lay outside the gene matches. CDR3: CASTGGVGYTF. For the CDR3, the DNA is TGTGCCAGTACAGGGGGTGTTGGCTACACCTTC.

The V call is TRBV5-6, the J call TRBJ2-5; D unresolved. The ends were cut back, 2 bases at V and 5 bases at J, with 16 bases in the middle. Per the germline V gene, CDR1 is SGHDT and CDR2 is YYEEEE. This CDR3 comprises 15 residues. In DNA, the CDR3 is TGTGCCAGCAGCTTCGGTCGTGCCCCCAGCGAGACCCAGTACTTC. Protein sequence: CASSFGRAPSETQYF.

The chain is built from TRBV7-3 and TRBJ2-1; D possibly uses TRBD1 or TRBD2 (5 bases each). The CDR3 has 16 residues. V lost 4 bases and J 0 bases, leaving 13 bases between the germline ends. Germline-derived CDR1 and CDR2 are SGHTA and FQGTGA. The CDR3 DNA follows: TGTGCCAGCAGCTGGGGACCTTCGAGCTCCTACAATGAGCAGTTCTTC. Translated, it gives CASSWGPSSSYNEQFF. Together with reference TRBV7-3 and TRBJ2-1, the CDR3 gives the full variable domain: GAGVSQTPSNKVTEKGKYVELRCDPISGHTALYWYRQSLGQGPEFLIYFQGTGAADDSGLPNDRFFAVRPEGSVSTLKIQRTERGDSAVYLCASSWGPSSSYNEQFFGPGTRLTVL.

The J gene is TRBJ1-3, the V gene TRBV4-2; maybe TRBD1 (5 bases). CDR1 LGHNA and CDR2 YNFKEQ come from the germline V gene. V dropped 0 bases and J dropped 0 bases, with 6 bases sitting between them. This CDR3 contains 15 residues. Here the CDR3 DNA reads TGTGCCAGCAGCCAAGATGGGGGCTCTGGAAACACCATATATTTT. Its translation: CASSQDGGSGNTIYF.

V and J are TRBV10-1 and TRBJ2-7; 9 nucleotides agree with TRBD1. Unmatched junction bases numbered 13, after V lost 1 base and J lost 6 bases. The germline V gene has CDR1 WNHNN and CDR2 SYGVQD (reference sequence). The CDR3 is made up of 17 amino acids. Here the CDR3 reads CASSECHPGQGCGEQYF. In DNA form, the CDR3 reads TGCGCCAGCAGTGAGTGCCATCCGGGACAGGGTTGCGGCGAGCAGTACTTC.

This clone appeared once. This chain uses TRBV19 with TRBJ1-5; no definite D call. Trimming removed 7 bases from V and 0 bases from J, with 10 bases in between. The CDR3 has 14 amino acids. The germline V gene encodes CDR1 LNHDA and CDR2 SQIVND (reference sequence). CDR3 loop: CASTGGYSNQPQHF. CDR3 coding DNA: TGTGCCAGTACCGGAGGCTATAGCAATCAGCCCCAGCATTTT.

For this clone: The same CDR3 also results from other DNA sequences found in this sample. This chain joins TRBV19 and TRBJ1-5; 11 nucleotides line up with TRBD1. The V gene end was trimmed by 6 bases and the J gene end by 10 bases; junction bases not matched to a gene: 8. The CDR3 loop spans 14 amino acids. Per the germline V gene, CDR1 is LNHDA and CDR2 is SQIVND (reference sequence). The CDR3 nucleotides are TGTGCCAGTAGCCCTAGGACAGGGGGCTTTCCCCAGCATTTT. Amino acids: CASSPRTGGFPQHF.

The chain links TRBV9 to TRBJ1-3; possibly TRBD1 for D (5 bases). The germline V and J ends were trimmed by 0 bases and 3 bases, with 16 bases remaining between them. The germline gives CDR1 SGDLS, CDR2 YYNGEE. The CDR3 has 17 residues. CDR3 DNA: TGTGCCAGCAGCGTAGGGGCTGCCAGGGTAGTTGGAAACACCATATATTTT. This translates into CASSVGAARVVGNTIYF.

The rearrangement uses TRBV6-5 and TRBJ2-1; TRBD2 agrees at 14 bases. This CDR3 region has 16 residues. After removal of 2 bases from V and 9 bases from J, the junction contained 6 bases not matched to a gene. Per the germline V gene, CDR1 is MNHEY and CDR2 is SVGAGI. CDR3 region: CASSYGLAGGNSEQFF. In DNA form, the CDR3 reads TGTGCCAGCAGTTACGGACTAGCGGGGGGAAACAGTGAGCAGTTCTTC.

The chain employs TRBV19 and TRBJ1-1; D gene unclear. Trimming took 6 bases from V and 0 from J, leaving 8 bases between them. This CDR3 is built from 13 residues. Germline V lookup: CDR1 LNHDA, CDR2 SQIVND (reference sequence). CDR3 amino acids: CASSQALNTEAFF. CDR3 sequence (DNA): TGTGCCAGTAGCCAAGCCCTGAACACTGAAGCTTTCTTT.

This clone occurred once. The V gene is TRBV5-4, the J gene TRBJ1-1; the match to TRBD1 covers 7 bases. This CDR3 spans 15 amino acids. Germline CDR1 is SGHNT and CDR2 is YYREEE (reference sequence). The junction had 6 bases not matched to a gene; V was cut back by 4 bases and J by 0 bases. CDR3: CASSLPGQLNTEAFF. The DNA of the CDR3 is TGTGCCAGCAGCCTACCGGGACAGTTGAACACTGAAGCTTTCTTT.

The V gene is TRBV27, the J gene TRBJ1-1; 7 bases line up with TRBD1. Germline trimming cut 6 bases from V and 1 base from J; bases unmatched to any gene: 5. CDR1 MNHEY and CDR2 SMNVEV come from the germline V gene (reference sequence). The CDR3 covers 14 residues. This chain's CDR3 is CASSLGQPNTEAFF. The CDR3 nucleotides read TGTGCCAGCAGCCTGGGACAGCCGAACACTGAAGCTTTCTTT.

V usage is TRBV2 and J usage is TRBJ2-2; possible D gene TRBD2, 7 bases. V was pared by 6 bases and J by 1 base, with 18 bases between. The CDR3 is made up of 17 amino acids. CDR1 is SNHLY and CDR2 is FYNNEI in the germline V gene. CDR3 sequence reads: CASSPPGGRENTGELFF. In nucleotides, the CDR3 is TGTGCCAGCAGCCCACCGGGGGGCAGGGAGAACACCGGGGAGCTGTTTTTT.

This chain links TRBV6-1 with TRBJ2-7; D is possibly TRBD1 (5 bases). Germline CDR1 MNHNS, CDR2 SASEGT. Trimming cost V 9 bases and J 7 bases, with 16 bases left between them. The CDR3 spans 12 residues. CDR3 coding DNA: TGTGCCAGTTCGATTGGGGCGAGAGAGCAGTACTTC. Translated, it gives CASSIGAREQYF.

This clone is labeled as medium-sized. The V and J genes are TRBV5-1 and TRBJ1-1; 7 nucleotides match TRBD1. The CDR3 sequence is 16 residues long. CDR1 SGHRS and CDR2 YFSETQ come from the germline V gene. Trimming took 1 base from V and 1 from J; bases not matched to a gene: 7. CDR3 residues: CASSLRQGVGNTEAFF. CDR3 sequence (DNA): TGCGCCAGCAGCTTGCGACAGGGAGTCGGGAACACTGAAGCTTTCTTT. The full variable domain, with the rest looked up from reference TRBV5-1 and TRBJ1-1, is KAGVTQTPRYLIKTRGQQVTLSCSPISGHRSVSWYQQTPGQGLQFLFEYFSETQRNKGNFPGRFSGRQFSNSRSEMNVSTLELGDSALYLCASSLRQGVGNTEAFFGQGTRLTVV.

The chain couples TRBV6-5 to TRBJ1-4; D not certain. Trimming shortened V by 5 bases and J by 4 bases, and 14 bases separated the two germline ends. CDR1 is MNHEY and CDR2 is SVGAGI in the germline V gene. The CDR3 runs to 15 residues. This chain's CDR3 is CASSANSGINEKLFF. DNA for the CDR3: TGTGCCAGCAGTGCAAACAGCGGCATTAATGAAAAACTGTTTTTT.

The V gene is TRBV5-6, the J gene TRBJ2-5; D unresolved. Trimming took off 3 bases at V and 1 base at J, with 19 bases between the two ends. Germline CDR1 is SGHDT and CDR2 is YYEEEE. CDR3 size: 17 residues. The CDR3 DNA is TGTGCCAGCAGCTGGGCCGGCGGCCCCCGAATCCAAGAGACCCAGTACTTC. Protein product: CASSWAGGPRIQETQYF.